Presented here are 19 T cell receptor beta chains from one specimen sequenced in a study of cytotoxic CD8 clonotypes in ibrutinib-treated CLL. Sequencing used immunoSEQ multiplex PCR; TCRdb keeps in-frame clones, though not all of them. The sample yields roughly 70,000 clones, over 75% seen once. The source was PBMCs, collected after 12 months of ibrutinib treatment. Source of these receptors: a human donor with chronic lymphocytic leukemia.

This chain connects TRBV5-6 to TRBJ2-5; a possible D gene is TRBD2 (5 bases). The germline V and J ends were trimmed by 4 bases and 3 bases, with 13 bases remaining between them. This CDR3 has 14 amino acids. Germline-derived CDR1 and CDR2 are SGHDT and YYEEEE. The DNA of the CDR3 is TGTGCCAGCAGCACCAGCGGCACAAAAGAGACCCAGTACTTC. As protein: CASSTSGTKETQYF.

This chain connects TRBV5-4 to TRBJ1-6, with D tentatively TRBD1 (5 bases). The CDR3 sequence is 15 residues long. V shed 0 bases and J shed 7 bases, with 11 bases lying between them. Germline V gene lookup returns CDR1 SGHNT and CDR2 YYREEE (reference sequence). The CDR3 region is CASSLGGAGNSPLHF. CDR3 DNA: TGTGCCAGCAGCTTGGGAGGGGCTGGAAATTCACCCCTCCACTTT.

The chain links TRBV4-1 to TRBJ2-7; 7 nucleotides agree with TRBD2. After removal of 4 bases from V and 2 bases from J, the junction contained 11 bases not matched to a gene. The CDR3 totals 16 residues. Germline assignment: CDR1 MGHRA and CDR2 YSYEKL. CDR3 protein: CASSLGRGGNPYEQYF. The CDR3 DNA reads TGCGCCAGCAGCCTCGGTCGCGGGGGTAACCCCTACGAGCAGTACTTC.

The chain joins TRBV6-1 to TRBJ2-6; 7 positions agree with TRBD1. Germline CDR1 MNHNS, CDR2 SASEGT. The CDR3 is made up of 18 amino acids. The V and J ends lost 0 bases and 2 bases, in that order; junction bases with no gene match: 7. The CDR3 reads CASSEALRRGTGANVLTF. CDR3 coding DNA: TGTGCCAGCAGTGAAGCGCTTCGCAGGGGGACTGGGGCCAACGTCCTGACTTTC.

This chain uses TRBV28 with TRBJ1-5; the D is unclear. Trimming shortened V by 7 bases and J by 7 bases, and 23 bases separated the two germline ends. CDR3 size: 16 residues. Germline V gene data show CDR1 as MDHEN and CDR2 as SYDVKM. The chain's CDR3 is CASIPRPGRGGQPQHF. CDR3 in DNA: TGTGCCAGCATCCCAAGGCCCGGGCGGGGAGGGCAGCCCCAGCATTTT.

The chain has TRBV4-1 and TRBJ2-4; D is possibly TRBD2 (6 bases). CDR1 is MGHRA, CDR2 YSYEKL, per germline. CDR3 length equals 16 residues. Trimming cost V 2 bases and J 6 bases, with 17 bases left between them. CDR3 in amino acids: CASSQLAGPGLNIQYF. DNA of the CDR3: TGCGCCAGCAGCCAACTTGCGGGGCCAGGGCTAAACATTCAGTACTTC.

For the CDR3, the DNA is TGTGCCAGCAGTTTTTCCGGGACAGGGTACAATTACGAGCAGTACTTC. It yields the protein CASSFSGTGYNYEQYF. J is TRBJ2-7 and V is TRBV28, with 9 positions matching TRBD1. Trimming at V came to 3 bases and at J to 4 bases, leaving 10 bases not matched to a gene. This CDR3 spans 16 amino acids. Germline-derived CDR1 and CDR2 are MDHEN and SYDVKM.

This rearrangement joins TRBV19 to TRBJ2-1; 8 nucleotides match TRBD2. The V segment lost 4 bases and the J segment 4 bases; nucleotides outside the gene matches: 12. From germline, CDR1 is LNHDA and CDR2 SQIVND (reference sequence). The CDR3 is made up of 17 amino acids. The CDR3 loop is CASSNLRPGLGYNEQFF. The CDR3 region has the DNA TGTGCCAGTAGTAATCTTCGGCCGGGACTAGGGTACAATGAGCAGTTCTTC.

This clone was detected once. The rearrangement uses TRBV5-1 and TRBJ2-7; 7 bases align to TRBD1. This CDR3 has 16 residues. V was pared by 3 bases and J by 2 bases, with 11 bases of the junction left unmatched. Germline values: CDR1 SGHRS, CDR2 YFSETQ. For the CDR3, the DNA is TGCGCCAGCAGCTCCACCCCGACAGGGACCCCCTACGAGCAGTACTTC. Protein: CASSSTPTGTPYEQYF.

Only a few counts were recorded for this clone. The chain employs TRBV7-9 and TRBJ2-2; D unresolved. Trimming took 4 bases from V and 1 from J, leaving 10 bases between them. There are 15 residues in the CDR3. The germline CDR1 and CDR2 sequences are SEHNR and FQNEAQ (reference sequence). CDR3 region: CASSSGLMNTGELFF. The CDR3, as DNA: TGTGCCAGCAGCTCTGGATTGATGAACACCGGGGAGCTGTTTTTT.

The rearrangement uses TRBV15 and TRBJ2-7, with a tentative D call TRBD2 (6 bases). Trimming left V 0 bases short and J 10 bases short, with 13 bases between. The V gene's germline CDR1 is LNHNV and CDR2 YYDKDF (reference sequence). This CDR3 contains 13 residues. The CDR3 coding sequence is TGTGCCACCAGCAGAGATCGGGGGACGATCCAGTACTTC. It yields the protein CATSRDRGTIQYF. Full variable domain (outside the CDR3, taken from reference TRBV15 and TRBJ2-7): DAMVIQNPRYQVTQFGKPVTLSCSQTLNHNVMYWYQQKSSQAPKLLFHYYDKDFNNEADTPDNFQSRRPNTSFCFLDIRSPGLGDTAMYLCATSRDRGTIQYFGPGTRLTVT.

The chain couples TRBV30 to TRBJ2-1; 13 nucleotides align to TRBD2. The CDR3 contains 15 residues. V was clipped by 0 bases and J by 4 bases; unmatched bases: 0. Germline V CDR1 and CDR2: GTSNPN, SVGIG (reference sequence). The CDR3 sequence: CAWSVLAGGYNEQFF. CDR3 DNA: TGTGCCTGGAGTGTACTAGCGGGAGGGTACAATGAGCAGTTCTTC.

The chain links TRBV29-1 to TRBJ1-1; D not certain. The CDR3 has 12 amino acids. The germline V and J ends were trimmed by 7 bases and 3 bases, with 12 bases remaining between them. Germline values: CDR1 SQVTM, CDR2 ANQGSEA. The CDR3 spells CSARSGDTEAFF. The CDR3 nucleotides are TGCAGCGCCAGAAGCGGAGACACTGAAGCTTTCTTT.

CDR3 amino acids: CASSLSRRDTGELFF. CDR3 bases: TGTGCCAGCAGCTTGTCCCGGAGGGACACCGGGGAGCTGTTTTTT. The chain uses TRBV5-4 and TRBJ2-2, with D perhaps TRBD2 (6 bases). This CDR3 spans 15 amino acids. V dropped 1 base and J dropped 3 bases, with 10 bases sitting between them. The germline V gene encodes CDR1 SGHNT and CDR2 YYREEE (reference sequence).

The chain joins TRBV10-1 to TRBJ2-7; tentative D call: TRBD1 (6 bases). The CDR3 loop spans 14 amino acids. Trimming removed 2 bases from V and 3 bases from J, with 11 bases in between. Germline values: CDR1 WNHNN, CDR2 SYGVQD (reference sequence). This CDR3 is CASSEGGSGYEQYF. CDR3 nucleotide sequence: TGCGCCAGCAGTGAGGGGGGCAGTGGCTACGAGCAGTACTTC.

The CDR3 protein is CASSPRQGDSTEAFF. CDR3 bases: TGTGCCAGCAGCCCAAGACAGGGGGATAGCACTGAAGCTTTCTTT. The V and J genes are TRBV7-3 and TRBJ1-1; 9 bases are a match to TRBD1. Germline V gives CDR1 SGHTA, CDR2 FQGTGA. The CDR3 has 15 amino acids. Losses at the gene ends were 5 bases for V and 4 bases for J; bases not matched to a gene: 8.

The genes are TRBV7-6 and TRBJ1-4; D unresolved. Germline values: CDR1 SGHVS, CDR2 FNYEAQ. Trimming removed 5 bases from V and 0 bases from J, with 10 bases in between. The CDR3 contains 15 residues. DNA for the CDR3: TGTGCCAGCAGCGCGGACGGCCCAACTAATGAAAAACTGTTTTTT. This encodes CASSADGPTNEKLFF. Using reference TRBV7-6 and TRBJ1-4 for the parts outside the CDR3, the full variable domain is GAGVSQSPRYKVTKRGQDVALRCDPISGHVSLYWYRQALGQGPEFLTYFNYEAQQDKSGLPNDRFSAERPEGSISTLTIQRTEQRDSAMYRCASSADGPTNEKLFFGSGTQLSVL.

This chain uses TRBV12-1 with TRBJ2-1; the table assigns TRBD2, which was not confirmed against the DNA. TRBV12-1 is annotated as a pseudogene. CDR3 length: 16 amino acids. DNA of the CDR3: TGTGCCAGCAGCGCTGCCGGACTAGCGGGAATCAATGAGCAGTTCTTC. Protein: CASSAAGLAGINEQFF.

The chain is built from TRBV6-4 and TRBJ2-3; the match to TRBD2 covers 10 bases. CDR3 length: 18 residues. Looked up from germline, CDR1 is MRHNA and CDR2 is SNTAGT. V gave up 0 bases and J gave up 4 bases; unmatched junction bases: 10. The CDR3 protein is CASSDSITSGKGPDTQYF. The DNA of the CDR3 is TGTGCCAGCAGTGACTCGATTACTAGCGGGAAGGGTCCAGATACGCAGTATTTT.